This is a list of T cell receptor beta chains from one sample in a study of blood T cells in healthy people across ages. MiXCR, run by TCRdb on the 5' RACE reads, gives a single entry per CDR3 protein. The sample includes 550,000 to 800,000 distinct CDR3 sequences, approximately 21% of them seen just once. Material: blood. Receptors originate from a man between 70 and 80 years old in good health. CDR3s include the opening cysteine and the closing phenylalanine or tryptophan. Fields, in order: D gene, V gene, clone size, J gene, CDR3 protein, CDR3 DNA. D genes are given only for firm matches. The size entry is marked missing in some rows and otherwise reads once, few, many or a size class.

TRBD2	TRBV6-1	.	TRBJ2-1	CASKASGSKNEQFF	TGTGCCAGCAAGGCTAGCGGGAGTAAGAATGAGCAGTTCTTC
.	TRBV19	.	TRBJ1-6	CASSILSDSPLHF	TGTGCCAGTAGTATCTTAAGTGATTCACCCCTCCACTTT
.	TRBV12-3/TRBV12-4	few	TRBJ2-7	CASSFIMGRSYEQYF	TGTGCCAGCAGTTTTATCATGGGTAGGTCCTACGAGCAGTACTTC
TRBD2	TRBV7-3	.	TRBJ2-1	CASSFKPGLAVDEQFF	TGTGCCAGCAGCTTCAAACCGGGACTAGCAGTCGATGAGCAGTTCTTC
.	TRBV2	.	TRBJ2-2	CASSVRDPLNTGELFF	TGTGCCAGCAGTGTTAGGGACCCCCTGAACACCGGGGAGCTGTTTTTT
TRBD2	TRBV5-1	few	TRBJ2-5	CASADSGSRETQYF	TGCGCCAGCGCGGATAGCGGGAGTCGAGAGACCCAGTACTTC
TRBD1	TRBV20-1	.	TRBJ2-1	CSASGGPGQGNEQFF	TGCAGTGCTAGCGGTGGGCCGGGACAGGGAAATGAGCAGTTCTTC
.	TRBV20-1	.	TRBJ2-5	CSASSLLETQYF	TGCAGTGCTAGTAGTTTACTAGAGACCCAGTACTTC
.	TRBV5-1	few	TRBJ2-5	CASSLGHGDETQYF	TGCGCCAGCAGCTTGGGACACGGGGATGAGACCCAGTACTTC
.	TRBV5-1	few	TRBJ1-1	CASSSGRGNTEAFF	TGCGCCAGCAGCTCGGGCAGGGGGAACACTGAAGCTTTCTTT
.	TRBV20-1	.	TRBJ2-7	CSASPNGQVAKYF	TGCAGTGCTAGTCCCAATGGCCAGGTCGCGAAGTACTTC
.	TRBV7-6	.	TRBJ2-1	CASSLALQNEQFF	TGTGCCAGCAGCTTAGCGCTACAGAATGAGCAGTTCTTC
.	TRBV20-1	few	TRBJ2-1	CSAPPRLSSYNEQFF	TGCAGTGCTCCGCCGCGGTTATCCTCCTACAATGAGCAGTTCTTC
.	TRBV18	few	TRBJ2-3	CASSPFSDTDTQYF	TGTGCCAGCTCACCCTTCTCGGACACAGATACGCAGTATTTT
.	TRBV5-1	.	TRBJ2-1	CASSQDSVGYNEQFF	TGCGCCAGCAGCCAGGACAGCGTTGGGTACAATGAGCAGTTCTTC
.	TRBV3-1	.	TRBJ2-4	CASSQGGSTKNIQYF	TGTGCCAGCAGCCAGGGGGGCTCGACCAAAAACATTCAGTACTTC
TRBD1	TRBV7-9	few	TRBJ1-1	CASSQTGGITEAFF	TGTGCCAGCAGCCAAACAGGGGGGATCACTGAAGCTTTCTTT
.	TRBV29-1	many	TRBJ2-2	CSALGPSGTGELFF	TGCAGCGCTTTGGGTCCATCAGGCACCGGGGAGCTGTTTTTT
.	TRBV25-1	few	TRBJ2-7	CASVETGTVNEQYF	TGTGCCAGCGTCGAGACAGGTACGGTTAACGAGCAGTACTTC
.	TRBV12-3/TRBV12-4	few	TRBJ2-5	CASKSNAETQYF	TGTGCCAGCAAAAGCAACGCGGAGACCCAGTACTTC
.	TRBV6-6	few	TRBJ1-1	CASSYPPNMNTEAFF	TGTGCCAGCAGTTACCCCCCAAACATGAACACTGAAGCTTTCTTT
TRBD1	TRBV29-1	.	TRBJ2-7	CSVAQGAAEQYF	TGCAGCGTTGCACAGGGGGCTGCCGAGCAGTACTTC
.	TRBV5-5	many	TRBJ2-5	CASSPGPLQETQYF	TGTGCCAGCAGCCCGGGACCTCTACAAGAGACCCAGTACTTC
TRBD1	TRBV20-1	.	TRBJ2-5	CSARVWDRGYQETQYF	TGCAGTGCTAGAGTCTGGGACAGGGGGTACCAAGAGACCCAGTACTTC
TRBD2	TRBV12-3/TRBV12-4	.	TRBJ2-5	CASSLLAGSREQYF	TGTGCCAGCAGTTTACTAGCGGGGTCTCGGGAGCAGTACTTC
TRBD2	TRBV5-6	.	TRBJ2-1	CASSLVGLAGVEQFF	TGTGCCAGCAGCTTGGTAGGACTAGCGGGAGTCGAGCAGTTCTTC
.	TRBV12-3/TRBV12-4	few	TRBJ2-5	CASSPLGLTGTQYF	TGTGCCAGCAGTCCCCTGGGTCTAACGGGGACCCAGTACTTC
.	TRBV28	few	TRBJ2-4	CASSPPDRDIQYF	TGTGCCAGCAGTCCCCCCGACCGGGACATTCAGTACTTC
TRBD1	TRBV15	few	TRBJ1-6	CATSREGTGDSPLHF	TGTGCCACCAGCAGGGAAGGGACAGGGGATTCACCCCTCCACTTT
.	TRBV27	few	TRBJ1-6	CASSLVDGSPLHF	TGTGCCAGCAGTTTAGTGGATGGGTCACCCCTCCACTTT
.	TRBV18	many	TRBJ2-5	CASSPKGETQYF	TGTGCCAGCTCACCGAAAGGAGAGACCCAGTACTTC
TRBD1	TRBV7-8	.	TRBJ2-4	CASSSTGKSNIQYF	TGTGCCAGCAGCTCGACAGGGAAGTCGAACATTCAGTACTTC
.	TRBV15	many	TRBJ2-1	CATSRDPGGVNEQFF	TGTGCCACCAGCAGAGATCCGGGCGGTGTCAATGAGCAGTTCTTC
.	TRBV6-5	.	TRBJ2-3	CASWGRGNTDTQYF	TGTGCCAGCTGGGGAAGGGGTAACACAGATACGCAGTATTTT
.	TRBV5-1	.	TRBJ1-4	CASSLDRVEKLFF	TGCGCCAGCAGCTTGGACAGGGTTGAAAAACTGTTTTTT
TRBD2	TRBV5-1	few	TRBJ2-3	CAGSFSGSGTDTQYF	TGCGCCGGCAGCTTTAGCGGGAGTGGCACAGATACGCAGTATTTT
TRBD1	TRBV6-2/TRBV6-3	.	TRBJ2-2	CASSSFRDRLTGELFF	TGTGCCAGCAGCTCCTTCCGGGACAGGTTGACCGGGGAGCTGTTTTTT
TRBD2	TRBV20-1	few	TRBJ2-1	CSARSGGESSYNEQFF	TGCAGTGCTAGAAGCGGGGGGGAGAGCTCCTACAATGAGCAGTTCTTC
.	TRBV6-2/TRBV6-3	.	TRBJ2-7	CASSPLGSSYEQYF	TGTGCCAGCAGTCCTTTGGGAAGCTCCTACGAGCAGTACTTC
TRBD1	TRBV20-1	once	TRBJ1-5	CSALRDRGGNQPQHF	TGCAGTGCCCTCCGGGACAGGGGGGGCAATCAGCCCCAGCATTTT
.	TRBV4-3	many	TRBJ2-1	CASSQDNEQFF	TGCGCCAGCAGCCAAGATAATGAGCAGTTCTTC
.	TRBV25-1	few	TRBJ2-5	CASSDIGTKETQYF	TGTGCCAGCAGTGACATCGGGACCAAAGAGACCCAGTACTTC